One and the same sample provided the 24 T cell receptor beta chains below, sequenced in a study of blood T cell repertoires in COVID-19. Method: immunoSEQ multiplex PCR; TCRdb's copy keeps in-frame clones and lacks some. The profile shows roughly 43,000 clones, about two thirds of them singletons. The sample was peripheral blood. The receptors originated from a man older than 75 with acute or convalescent COVID-19.

This chain joins TRBV10-3 and TRBJ2-1; TRBD2 might be the D (6 bases). CDR1 ENHRY and CDR2 SYGVKD come from the germline V gene. Trimming took off 4 bases at V and 0 bases at J, with 22 bases between the two ends. The CDR3 consists of 19 residues. In DNA, the CDR3 is TGTGCCATCAGTGTTAACAACGGAGGGGCTGTGGCCTCCTACAATGAGCAGTTCTTC. Encoded protein: CAISVNNGGAVASYNEQFF.

The chain combines TRBV18 with TRBJ1-3, with a weak D call TRBD1 (5 bases). The V and J ends lost 5 bases and 0 bases respectively, with 23 bases between them. CDR3 length: 19 residues. Looked up from germline, CDR1 is KGHSH and CDR2 is LQKENI. CDR3 sequence reads: CASSARTRIKGYSGNTIYF. In DNA form, the CDR3 reads TGTGCCAGCTCAGCCCGGACAAGGATAAAAGGCTACTCTGGAAACACCATATATTTT. Full variable domain (outside the CDR3, taken from reference TRBV18 and TRBJ1-3): NAGVMQNPRHLVRRRGQEARLRCSPMKGHSHVYWYRQLPEEGLKFMVYLQKENIIDESGMPKERFSAEFPKEGPSILRIQQVVRGDSAAYFCASSARTRIKGYSGNTIYFGEGSWLTVV.

This clone was observed once. The DNA of the CDR3 is TGTGCCAGCTTTGTTAGGGGGCATTATGGCTACACCTTC. Its translation: CASFVRGHYGYTF. V usage is TRBV28 and J usage is TRBJ1-2, with 7 bases that match TRBD1. Trimming took 8 bases from V and 5 from J; bases not matched to a gene: 8. This CDR3 comprises 13 residues. Germline CDR1 MDHEN, CDR2 SYDVKM.

The chain links TRBV6-4 to TRBJ2-1; TRBD2 matches at 7 bases. Germline V gene data show CDR1 as MRHNA and CDR2 as SNTAGT. The CDR3 extends over 18 amino acids. Trimming at V came to 0 bases and at J to 7 bases, leaving 15 bases not matched to a gene. For the CDR3, the DNA is TGTGCCAGCAGTGACTCAAGTAGCGGGCCCACCGTAGTGAATGAGCAGTTCTTC. Its translation: CASSDSSSGPTVVNEQFF.

Here the CDR3 DNA reads TGCAGCGTTGAAGTTCCGACAGGGAAGCCCTACGAGCAGTACTTC. It specifies CSVEVPTGKPYEQYF. The J gene is TRBJ2-7, the V gene TRBV29-1; 7 bases fit TRBD1. CDR1 is SQVTM and CDR2 is ANQGSEA in the germline V gene. J lost 2 bases, V lost 1 base, and 8 bases had no gene match. The CDR3 spans 15 residues.

This chain's CDR3 is CASSRQASQPQHF. In DNA form, the CDR3 reads TGTGCCAGTAGTCGACAGGCCAGTCAGCCCCAGCATTTT. This chain links TRBV19 with TRBJ1-5; maybe TRBD1 (6 bases). This CDR3 spans 13 amino acids. CDR1 is LNHDA and CDR2 is SQIVND in the germline V gene (reference sequence). Deletions cut 5 bases from V and 6 bases from J, with 11 bases between.

The CDR3 is CASSLVGGSNEQFF. The CDR3 nucleotides are TGTGCCAGCAGCTTAGTGGGCGGGAGCAATGAGCAGTTCTTC. The genes are TRBV7-8 and TRBJ2-1; the match to TRBD2 covers 7 bases. Germline-derived CDR1 and CDR2 are SGHVS and FQNEAQ. V dropped 1 base and J dropped 6; count of bases not matched to a gene: 3. This CDR3 spans 14 amino acids.

The V gene is TRBV5-1, the J gene TRBJ1-1, with 8 bases lining up with TRBD1. The V and J ends lost 5 bases and 6 bases, in that order; junction bases with no gene match: 6. CDR3 length equals 13 residues. CDR1 and CDR2 from the germline V gene are SGHRS and YFSETQ. CDR3 protein: CASSSVQGAEAFF. The CDR3 nucleotides read TGCGCCAGCAGTTCCGTACAGGGGGCTGAAGCTTTCTTT.

Here the CDR3 DNA reads TGTGCCAGCAGCCGCGGGACAGTCTCCTACAATGAGCAGTTCTTC. Its translation is CASSRGTVSYNEQFF. The V call is TRBV14, the J call TRBJ2-1; a possible D gene is TRBD1 (7 bases). The germline V and J ends were trimmed by 4 bases and 0 bases, with 10 bases remaining between them. CDR3 length equals 15 residues. The V gene's germline CDR1 is SGHDN and CDR2 FVKESK.

The chain joins TRBV6-2 or TRBV6-3 to TRBJ1-5; D ambiguous. This CDR3 has 12 amino acids. Germline V gene lookup returns CDR1 MNHEY and CDR2 SVGEGT. The V end lost 4 bases, the J end lost 5 bases, and 6 bases lay between the germline ends. The CDR3, as DNA: TGTGCCAGCAGTTCACAGTATCAGCCCCAGCATTTT. Translated, it gives CASSSQYQPQHF.

In this sample, this clone turned up a few times. The chain carries TRBV6-5 and TRBJ1-4, with D tentatively TRBD1 (6 bases). The CDR3 length is 14 residues. Germline values: CDR1 MNHEY, CDR2 SVGAGI. Trimming shortened V by 5 bases and J by 5 bases, and 12 bases separated the two germline ends. The CDR3: CASSQTGSNEKLFF. CDR3 in DNA: TGTGCCAGCAGTCAGACAGGTTCAAATGAAAAACTGTTTTTT.

The chain combines TRBV2 with TRBJ1-5; D perhaps matches TRBD1 (6 bases). The CDR3 covers 13 residues. Trimming took 6 bases from V and 4 from J, leaving 10 bases between them. CDR1 and CDR2 from the germline V gene are SNHLY and FYNNEI. The CDR3 region is CASRKDRNQPQHF. The DNA for the CDR3 is TGTGCCAGCAGAAAAGACAGGAATCAGCCCCAGCATTTT.

The chain employs TRBV12-3 or TRBV12-4 and TRBJ2-7; no firm D call. V lost 3 bases, J lost 4 bases, and 10 bases lay in between. The CDR3 extends over 13 amino acids. The DNA for the CDR3 is TGTGCCAGCAGTTTCTACAGCTCTTACGAGCAGTACTTC. It codes for CASSFYSSYEQYF.

As for this clone: Other DNA sequences in the sample encode the same CDR3. The chain links TRBV3-1 (or the pseudogene TRBV3-2) to TRBJ2-1; D gene uncertain. Trimming removed 4 bases at V and 0 bases at J, with 4 bases between. The CDR3 spans 13 residues. The germline V gene has CDR1 LGHDT and CDR2 YNNKEL (reference sequence). The CDR3 bases are TGTGCCAGCAGCCCAGGCTCCTACAATGAGCAGTTCTTC. Translation gives CASSPGSYNEQFF.

The chain links TRBV24-1 to TRBJ2-3, with unresolved D. CDR1 and CDR2 from the germline V gene are KGHDR and SFDVKD. V lost 4 bases and J 6 bases, leaving 10 bases between the germline ends. The CDR3 loop spans 13 amino acids. The CDR3 loop reads CATSEASSDTQYF. CDR3 DNA: TGTGCCACCAGTGAGGCTAGTTCGGATACGCAGTATTTT.

This clone has more than one count but fewer than ten. The chain recombines TRBV6-5 with TRBJ1-1, with 7 bases identical to TRBD1. Germline V gives CDR1 MNHEY, CDR2 SVGAGI. CDR3 size: 12 residues. V trimming: 6 bases; J trimming: 4 bases; junction bases outside the gene matches: 2. Here the CDR3 DNA reads TGTGCCAGCAGATCAGGGGGCACTGAAGCTTTCTTT. It encodes CASRSGGTEAFF.

The chain couples TRBV7-9 to TRBJ1-6, with TRBD1 matching 7 bases. Germline trimming cut 5 bases from V and 10 bases from J; bases unmatched to any gene: 5. The CDR3 is 13 residues long. CDR1 is SEHNR and CDR2 is FQNEAQ in the germline V gene (reference sequence). The CDR3 here is CASSPGTESPLHF. The DNA for the CDR3 is TGTGCCAGCAGCCCAGGGACAGAATCACCCCTCCACTTT. Based on the CDR3 plus reference TRBV7-9 and TRBJ1-6, the full variable domain is DTGVSQNPRHKITKRGQNVTFRCDPISEHNRLYWYRQTLGQGPEFLTYFQNEAQLEKSRLLSDRFSAERPKGSFSTLEIQRTEQGDSAMYLCASSPGTESPLHFGNGTRLTVT.

The chain recombines TRBV3-1 (or the pseudogene TRBV3-2) with TRBJ1-1, with 8 bases fitting TRBD1. Unmatched junction bases numbered 7, after V lost 2 bases and J lost 5 bases. The CDR3 has 15 amino acids. Germline V lookup: CDR1 LGHDT, CDR2 YNNKEL (reference sequence). The CDR3 nucleotides are TGTGCCAGCAGCCAAACGGACAGGGCCAATACTGAAGCTTTCTTT. It codes for CASSQTDRANTEAFF.

The V call is TRBV10-3, the J call TRBJ1-2; D remains unclear. Germline assignment: CDR1 ENHRY and CDR2 SYGVKD. The CDR3 length is 13 residues. Trimming left V 4 bases short and J 8 bases short, with 14 bases between. The CDR3 DNA reads TGTGCCATCAGTGTTGATACAGATTGGGGCTACACCTTC. It yields the protein CAISVDTDWGYTF.

The chain carries TRBV11-2 and TRBJ2-7; 8 nucleotides line up with TRBD2. V dropped 5 bases and J dropped 3; count of bases not matched to a gene: 15. The CDR3 totals 17 residues. Germline CDR1 reads SGHAT; CDR2 reads FQNNGV. The CDR3 reads CASSPSTGGAVVYEQYF. The CDR3 DNA reads TGTGCCAGCAGCCCTTCTACCGGGGGGGCGGTCGTCTACGAGCAGTACTTC.

The chain combines TRBV30 with TRBJ1-6; no firm D call. The CDR3 is 14 amino acids. V lost 5 bases and J 0 bases, leaving 8 bases between the germline ends. Germline loops: CDR1 GTSNPN, CDR2 SVGIG (reference sequence). Here the CDR3 DNA reads TGTGCCTGGGGTAGGAGCTCCTATAATTCACCCCTCCACTTT. Translation gives CAWGRSSYNSPLHF.

A few counts support this clone. The rearrangement uses TRBV7-6 and TRBJ2-7; 8 bases align to TRBD1. This CDR3 spans 17 amino acids. The germline CDR1 and CDR2 sequences are SGHVS and FNYEAQ. V shed 5 bases, J shed 2 bases, and the junction held 14 bases outside the gene matches. The CDR3 loop is CASSLRSDRVIPYEQYF. The CDR3 nucleotides read TGTGCCAGCAGCCTCCGCTCGGACAGGGTTATCCCCTACGAGCAGTACTTC.

V and J are TRBV7-9 and TRBJ1-2, with unresolved D. V gave up 1 base and J gave up 8 bases, with 8 bases separating them. The CDR3 spans 12 residues. The germline V gene has CDR1 SEHNR and CDR2 FQNEAQ (reference sequence). The CDR3 loop reads CASSLGQRGYTF. The CDR3 coding sequence is TGTGCCAGCAGCTTAGGGCAGCGGGGCTACACCTTC.

The chain is built from TRBV4-3 and TRBJ2-1; a weak D match, TRBD2 (5 bases). Trimming cost V 1 base and J 10 bases, with 17 bases left between them. Germline CDR1 reads LGHNA; CDR2 reads YSLEER. This CDR3 has 15 amino acids. The CDR3, as DNA: TGCGCCAGCAGCCAAGTGGGAGTGGGGAGAGGGGAGCAGTTCTTC. Amino acids: CASSQVGVGRGEQFF.